These T cell receptor beta chains were read from a single sample in a study of blood T cell repertoires in COVID-19. Produced via immunoSEQ multiplex PCR; TCRdb's table is partial and in-frame only. Of 300,000 to 350,000 clones in the sample, 90% are singletons; the top ten hold nearly 7%. The specimen was peripheral blood. These receptors were taken from a woman in her twenties or thirties with COVID-19, enrolled during active disease. Both conserved end residues are part of each CDR3. Each record gives: J gene, V gene, clone size, D gene, CDR3 DNA, CDR3 protein. D genes are given only for firm matches. Part of the rows lack a size; the others show once, few, many or a class for expanded clones.

>TRBJ2-5|TRBV14|NA|NA
TGTGCCAGCAGCCAACAGGCGACAAAGACCCAGTACTTC
CASSQQATKTQYF
>TRBJ1-2|TRBV6-2/TRBV6-3|few|NA
TGTGCCAGCAGTCTCGGGACATTGGACTATGGCTACACCTTC
CASSLGTLDYGYTF
>TRBJ2-1|TRBV5-4|NA|TRBD2
TGTGCCAGCAGCTTTGGCGGGAGGGACAATGAGCAGTTCTTC
CASSFGGRDNEQFF
>TRBJ2-1|TRBV21-1|once|NA
TGTGCCAGCAGCAAAATCGGAGCGGGAGGTTTATACAATGAGCAGTTCTTC
CASSKIGAGGLYNEQFF
>TRBJ1-1|TRBV5-1|NA|NA
TGCGCCAGCAGGCAGCGGTACGGATCTGAAGCTTTCTTT
CASRQRYGSEAFF
>TRBJ1-2|TRBV28|once|NA
TGTGCCAGCAGTCCCCATGGGGGGGGTAGGGGCTACACCTTC
CASSPHGGGRGYTF
>TRBJ2-5|TRBV10-3|once|NA
TGTGCCATCAGTGAGTCTGAGGGGGATAAGGAGACCCAGTACTTC
CAISESEGDKETQYF
>TRBJ2-3|TRBV30|NA|NA
TGTGCCTGGAGTATGGTAGCGGGCACAGATACGCAGTATTTT
CAWSMVAGTDTQYF
>TRBJ2-3|TRBV28|NA|NA
TGTGCCAGCAGTTCCTGGACTAGCACAGATACGCAGTATTTT
CASSSWTSTDTQYF
>TRBJ2-7|TRBV5-1|NA|TRBD2
TGCGCCAGCAGCTTGGGGCTAGCGGGAGCTGTACACGAGCAGTACTTC
CASSLGLAGAVHEQYF
>TRBJ2-3|TRBV27|NA|TRBD2
TGTGCCAGCAGCAGGACTAGCGGGGCTAATACGCAGTATTTT
CASSRTSGANTQYF
>TRBJ1-2|TRBV4-1|NA|NA
TGCGCCAGCAGCCAAGATTCAGGGATTTCCTATGGCTACACCTTC
CASSQDSGISYGYTF
>TRBJ2-2|TRBV5-1|NA|TRBD2
TGCGCCAGCGAGTCGCGGGAGTCCGGGGAGCTGTTTTTT
CASESRESGELFF
>TRBJ1-4|TRBV7-9|NA|NA
TGTGCCAGCAACCAAGAAGGGAGGGTTGGCGAAAAACTGTTTTTT
CASNQEGRVGEKLFF
>TRBJ2-5|TRBV19|NA|TRBD2
TGTGCCAGTAGTATAACCCTAGCGGGAGGGAGGCAAGAGACCCAGTACTTC
CASSITLAGGRQETQYF